This T cell receptor beta chain was recovered during a study of cytomegalovirus exposure and HLA in healthy donors. Here immunoSEQ multiplex PCR was the method, and the copy in TCRdb shows in-frame clones only, minus some. The table lists 90,000 to 120,000 clones, about 94% of them singletons. The CDR3 has 14 amino acids. Between the trimmed V and J ends, which lost 4 bases and 6 bases, there was a span of 12 bases. Per germline, CDR1 SGHVS and CDR2 FNYEAQ. The chain uses TRBV7-6 and TRBJ2-2; D possibly corresponds to TRBD2 (7 bases). The TCR sequence derives from a woman aged 18 to 35 in good health and CMV-seronegative. Sequenced input: PBMCs. The CDR3 nucleotides read TGTGCCAGCAGCTGGGGGGGGGCAGCCGGGGAGCTGTTTTTT. It specifies CASSWGGAAGELFF.